This TCR beta chain was sequenced in a study of blood T cells in healthy people across ages. General study results and limits: Investigators viewed diversity estimates from one million T cells as underestimates, the study reported. CMV infection status of these donors was not known.

The CDR3 totals 15 residues. Germline V CDR1 and CDR2: SGHNT, YYREEE (reference sequence). With 0 bases removed from V and 6 bases from J, the gap between germline ends came to 13 bases. Next came a second PCR, run for about 7 to 12 cycles, which used a sample-barcoded 5' primer along with a J-beta primer mix. TCRdb redid the calling of the 5' RACE reads with MiXCR, one entry per CDR3 protein. The sample gives more than 500,000 distinct CDR3 sequences, roughly a quarter of which show up once; under 20% is in the top ten. About this clonotype itself: Its antigen is still unknown.

The chain joins TRBV5-4 to TRBJ2-1, with D possibly being TRBD1 (5 bases). The receptor comes from an older woman in good health. Material: blood. The CDR3 coding sequence is TGTGCCAGCAGCTTGGTCGCAGGGTTGGTCAATGAGCAGTTCTTC. Amino acid sequence: CASSLVAGLVNEQFF.